These 17 T cell receptor beta chains were sequenced from one sample in a study of CD8+ T cells in alopecia areata. The authors extracted RNA and reverse transcribed it into cDNA as the sequencing template. The protocol was immunoSEQ multiplex PCR, while the TCRdb copy is restricted to in-frame clones and leaves out a portion. Seen here are roughly 250,000 clones, 60% observed once, and the top ten hold about 0.89%. Treatment meaning: oral pan-JAK inhibitor, 5-10 mg twice daily. The sequences come from CD4+ T cells sorted from blood, collected between weeks 51 and 52, from a patient treated with tofacitinib. These receptors originate from a human donor with alopecia areata.

Here the CDR3 reads CASSLKSPAGGFQETQYF. The CDR3 region has the DNA TGTGCCAGCAGTTTAAAATCCCCAGCGGGGGGTTTCCAAGAGACCCAGTACTTC. The chain couples TRBV27 to TRBJ2-5, with 9 bases identical to TRBD2. V shed 2 bases, J shed 1 base, and the junction held 11 bases outside the gene matches. The CDR3 extends over 18 amino acids. CDR1 MNHEY and CDR2 SMNVEV come from the germline V gene (reference sequence).

The CDR3 spells CAWSRDAQGTQYF. The CDR3 DNA is TGTGCCTGGAGTCGGGACGCCCAGGGTACGCAGTATTTT. The genes are TRBV30 and TRBJ2-3, with D possibly being TRBD1 or TRBD2 (5 bases each). The germline V gene has CDR1 GTSNPN and CDR2 SVGIG (reference sequence). This CDR3 has 13 residues. The V end lost 2 bases, the J end lost 8 bases, and 14 bases lay between the germline ends.

V is TRBV6-5 and J is TRBJ2-5; TRBD1 matches at 8 bases. The CDR3 spans 15 residues. Per the germline V gene, CDR1 is MNHEY and CDR2 is SVGAGI. J gave up 2 bases and V 7 bases, and 9 bases lay outside the gene matches. CDR3 nucleotides: TGTGCCAGCAATACAATCCGGACAGGGCAAGAGACCCAGTACTTC. Translating gives CASNTIRTGQETQYF.

The chain is built from TRBV11-2 and TRBJ2-1; 11 nucleotides agree with TRBD2. The V gene's germline CDR1 is SGHAT and CDR2 FQNNGV. The CDR3 runs to 14 residues. The V and J ends lost 4 bases and 6 bases, in that order; junction bases with no gene match: 2. The CDR3: CASSSTSGVNEQFF. The CDR3 DNA follows: TGTGCCAGCAGCTCGACTAGCGGGGTCAATGAGCAGTTCTTC.

The chain combines TRBV7-9 with TRBJ2-4; unclear D gene. Trimming cost V 0 bases and J 2 bases, with 5 bases left between them. There are 14 residues in the CDR3. Per germline, CDR1 SEHNR and CDR2 FQNEAQ (reference sequence). CDR3: CASSLAATKNIQYF. Written as DNA, the CDR3 is TGTGCCAGCAGCTTAGCGGCAACCAAAAACATTCAGTACTTC.

The chain joins TRBV4-3 to TRBJ1-6, with a tentative D call TRBD1 (6 bases). The V gene's germline CDR1 is LGHNA and CDR2 YSLEER. Trimming left V 0 bases short and J 5 bases short, with 11 bases between. There are 16 residues in the CDR3. CDR3 region: CASSQDAQGDNSPLHF. The CDR3 region has the DNA TGCGCCAGCAGCCAAGACGCACAGGGTGATAATTCACCCCTCCACTTT.

This chain links TRBV11-2 with TRBJ1-6; D possibly corresponds to TRBD1 (5 bases). V was clipped by 5 bases and J by 8 bases, with 22 bases between them. This CDR3 contains 17 residues. Germline CDR1 is SGHAT and CDR2 is FQNNGV. The CDR3, as DNA: TGTGCCAGCAGCCCTCTAACGTGGGGCACCCTAGATTCACCCCTCCACTTT. As protein: CASSPLTWGTLDSPLHF.

The gene calls are TRBV30 and TRBJ1-4; D not resolved. Germline values: CDR1 GTSNPN, CDR2 SVGIG (reference sequence). This CDR3 is 13 amino acids long. V gave up 4 bases and J gave up 5 bases, with 11 bases separating them. In DNA, the CDR3 is TGTGCCTGGAACGGCCACTCAAATGAAAAACTGTTTTTT. It is translated as CAWNGHSNEKLFF.

This clone was detected ten times or more. Germline and junction disagree at one end, which may indicate a read error. This chain links TRBV7-7 with TRBJ2-5; D might be TRBD2 (5 bases). The length of the CDR3 is 14 residues. Germline loops: CDR1 SSHAT, CDR2 FNYEAQ (reference sequence). This chain's CDR3 is CASSLPVGGETQYF. The DNA for the CDR3 is TGTGCTAGCAGCTTACCCGTTGGCGGGGAGACCCAGTACTTC.

The chain recombines TRBV25-1 with TRBJ2-5, with D tentatively TRBD2 (5 bases). V was trimmed by 1 base and J by 5 bases, leaving 8 bases between them. The CDR3 runs 13 residues. Germline CDR1 MGHDK, CDR2 SYGVNS. CDR3 in DNA: TGTGCCAGCAGTGAATTACAGCGGGAGACCCAGTACTTC. It encodes CASSELQRETQYF.

V is TRBV5-1 and J is TRBJ2-7; no reliable D call. V was trimmed by 2 bases and J by 3 bases, leaving 18 bases between them. This CDR3 contains 16 residues. The germline CDR1 and CDR2 sequences are SGHRS and YFSETQ. CDR3 bases: TGCGCCAGCAGCTTTGTTTGGTCCGAAGGGCGCTACGAGCAGTACTTC. Translated: CASSFVWSEGRYEQYF.

This clone has more than one count but fewer than ten. The J gene is TRBJ1-2, the V gene TRBV9; D is perhaps TRBD1 (5 bases). CDR3 size: 13 residues. Germline loops: CDR1 SGDLS, CDR2 YYNGEE. V was pared by 3 bases and J by 8 bases, with 14 bases between. The CDR3 coding sequence is TGTGCCAGCAGCGCCGCGGGGGTGTCCGGCTACACCTTC. It yields the protein CASSAAGVSGYTF.

This clone was recorded a few times. The chain uses TRBV18 and TRBJ2-1; 7 nucleotides align to TRBD1. The CDR3 contains 16 residues. Germline lookup yields CDR1 KGHSH and CDR2 LQKENI. Unmatched junction bases numbered 8, after V lost 2 bases and J lost 4 bases. The CDR3 nucleotides read TGTGCCAGCTCACCAAGGCCAGGGGGAGAATACAATGAGCAGTTCTTC. The encoded protein is CASSPRPGGEYNEQFF.

This clone was observed a single time. The chain is built from TRBV30 and TRBJ1-2, with TRBD1 as a possible D gene (5 bases). CDR3 length equals 13 residues. Germline lookup yields CDR1 GTSNPN and CDR2 SVGIG (reference sequence). V was cut by 0 bases and J by 1 base, with 6 bases left in between. The CDR3 loop reads CAWSVQVNYGYTF. CDR3 coding DNA: TGTGCCTGGAGTGTACAGGTTAACTATGGCTACACCTTC.

The chain recombines TRBV7-2 with TRBJ1-2; a weak D match, TRBD1 (5 bases). V was pared by 6 bases and J by 6 bases, with 14 bases between. Germline V gives CDR1 SGHTA, CDR2 FQGNSA. This CDR3 has 13 residues. CDR3 region: CASSSSGGDGYTF. As DNA, the CDR3 is TGTGCCAGCAGTTCCTCGGGGGGTGATGGCTACACCTTC.

This clone was detected a few times. The V call is TRBV2, the J call TRBJ2-5; no clear D. Germline V gene data show CDR1 as SNHLY and CDR2 as FYNNEI. Trimming took 4 bases from V and 1 from J, leaving 1 base between them. The CDR3 is made up of 11 amino acids. Here the CDR3 DNA reads TGTGCCAGCAGTGCCCAAGAGACCCAGTACTTC. It specifies CASSAQETQYF.

The chain couples TRBV6-6 to TRBJ2-5, with D perhaps matching TRBD2 (5 bases). Germline V gene sequence: CDR1 MNHNY, CDR2 SVGAGI (reference sequence). The CDR3 contains 14 residues. V was clipped by 10 bases and J by 5 bases, with 20 bases between them. This CDR3 is CAISPGAGRETQYF. The CDR3 DNA reads TGTGCCATCTCCCCCGGTGCGGGTAGGGAGACCCAGTACTTC.